This TCR beta chain originates from a study of T-cell reconstitution after alpha-beta-depleted transplantation in children. This clonotype showed up many times. The junction shows a germline mismatch at one end, possibly a read error. The CDR3 has 11 residues. The germline gives CDR1 SQVTM, CDR2 ANQGSEA. Unique molecular identifiers tagged the TCRbeta library. TCRdb ran MiXCR on the PCR reads and lists one entry per CDR3 protein. The table records approximately 88,000 distinct CDR3 sequences, roughly an eighth of them present only once. The sequence was collected from a human donor who donated a stem cell graft to a child with inherited bone marrow failure. This specimen was PBMCs from the stem cell graft donor, taken from the stem cell graft. This chain connects TRBV29-1 to TRBJ2-1, with 9 bases identical to TRBD2. The CDR3 bases are TGCAGCGTCCTAGCGGGAACTCACCAGGTCTTC. It specifies CSVLAGTHQVF.